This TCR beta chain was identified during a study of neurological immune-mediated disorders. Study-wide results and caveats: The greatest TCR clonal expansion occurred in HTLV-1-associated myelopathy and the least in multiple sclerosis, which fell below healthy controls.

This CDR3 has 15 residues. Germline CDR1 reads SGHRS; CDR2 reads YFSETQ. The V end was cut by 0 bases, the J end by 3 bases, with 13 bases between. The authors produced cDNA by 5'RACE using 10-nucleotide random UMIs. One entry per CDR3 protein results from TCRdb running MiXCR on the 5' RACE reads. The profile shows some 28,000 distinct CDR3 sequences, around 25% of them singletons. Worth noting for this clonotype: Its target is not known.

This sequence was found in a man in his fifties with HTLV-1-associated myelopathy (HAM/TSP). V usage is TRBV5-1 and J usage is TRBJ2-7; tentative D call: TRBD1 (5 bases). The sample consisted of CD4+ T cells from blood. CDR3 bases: TGCGCCAGCAGCTTGGGTCCAGGGCCCTTCTACGAGCAGTACTTC. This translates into CASSLGPGPFYEQYF.